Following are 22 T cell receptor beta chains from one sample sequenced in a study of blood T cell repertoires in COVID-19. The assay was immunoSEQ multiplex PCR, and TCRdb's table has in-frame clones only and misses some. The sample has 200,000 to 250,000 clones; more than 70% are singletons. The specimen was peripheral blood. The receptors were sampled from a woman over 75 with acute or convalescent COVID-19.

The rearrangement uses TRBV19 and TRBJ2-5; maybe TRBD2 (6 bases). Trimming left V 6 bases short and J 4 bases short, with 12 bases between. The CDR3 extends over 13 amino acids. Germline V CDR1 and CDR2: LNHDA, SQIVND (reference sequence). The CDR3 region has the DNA TGTGCCAGTAGACGGCGGGAATCAGAGACCCAGTACTTC. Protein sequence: CASRRRESETQYF. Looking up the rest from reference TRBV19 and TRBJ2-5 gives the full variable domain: DGGITQSPKYLFRKEGQNVTLSCEQNLNHDAMYWYRQDPGQGLRLIYYSQIVNDFQKGDIAEGYSVSREKKESFPLTVTSAQKNPTAFYLCASRRRESETQYFGPGTRLLVL.

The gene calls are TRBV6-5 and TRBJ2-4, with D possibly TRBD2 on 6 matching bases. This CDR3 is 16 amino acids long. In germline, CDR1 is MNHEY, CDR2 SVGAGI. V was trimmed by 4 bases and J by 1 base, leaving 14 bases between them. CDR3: CASSSIGGGAKNIQYF. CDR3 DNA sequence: TGTGCCAGCAGTTCTATCGGGGGAGGTGCCAAAAACATTCAGTACTTC.

The DNA of the CDR3 is TGTGCCAGTAGCACTGAACAGGGTATGCATCAGCCCCAGCATTTT. Protein product: CASSTEQGMHQPQHF. The chain uses TRBV19 and TRBJ1-5, with D tentatively TRBD1 (6 bases). Germline V CDR1 and CDR2: LNHDA, SQIVND (reference sequence). V lost 6 bases and J 5 bases, leaving 17 bases between the germline ends. CDR3 length: 15 residues. Drawing the rest from reference TRBV19 and TRBJ1-5, the complete variable domain is DGGITQSPKYLFRKEGQNVTLSCEQNLNHDAMYWYRQDPGQGLRLIYYSQIVNDFQKGDIAEGYSVSREKKESFPLTVTSAQKNPTAFYLCASSTEQGMHQPQHFGDGTRLSIL.

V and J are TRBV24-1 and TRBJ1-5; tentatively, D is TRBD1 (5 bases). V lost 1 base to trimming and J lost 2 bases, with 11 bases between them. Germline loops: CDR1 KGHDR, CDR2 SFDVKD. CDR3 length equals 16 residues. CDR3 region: CATSDLLGLRNQPQHF. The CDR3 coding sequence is TGTGCCACCAGTGATTTATTGGGGCTGCGCAATCAGCCCCAGCATTTT.

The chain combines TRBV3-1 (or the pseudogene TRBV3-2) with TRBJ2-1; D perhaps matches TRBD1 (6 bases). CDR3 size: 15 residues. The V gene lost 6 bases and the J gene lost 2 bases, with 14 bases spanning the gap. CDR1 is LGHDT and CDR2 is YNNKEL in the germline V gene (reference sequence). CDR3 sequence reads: CASSSSEGAYNEQFF. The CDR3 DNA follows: TGTGCCAGCAGTTCCTCCGAGGGGGCCTACAATGAGCAGTTCTTC.

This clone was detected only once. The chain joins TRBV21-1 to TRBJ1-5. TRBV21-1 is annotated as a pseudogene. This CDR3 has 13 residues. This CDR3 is CASSKSPLGPQHF. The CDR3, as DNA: TGTGCCAGCAGCAAATCCCCCCTCGGGCCCCAGCATTTT.

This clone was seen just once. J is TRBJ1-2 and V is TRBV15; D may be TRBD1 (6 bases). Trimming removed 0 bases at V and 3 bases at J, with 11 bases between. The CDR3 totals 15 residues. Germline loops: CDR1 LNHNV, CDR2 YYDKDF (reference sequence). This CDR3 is CATSRDTGRYYGYTF. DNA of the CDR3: TGTGCCACCAGCAGAGATACAGGGAGATACTATGGCTACACCTTC. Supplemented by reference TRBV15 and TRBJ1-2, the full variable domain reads DAMVIQNPRYQVTQFGKPVTLSCSQTLNHNVMYWYQQKSSQAPKLLFHYYDKDFNNEADTPDNFQSRRPNTSFCFLDIRSPGLGDTAMYLCATSRDTGRYYGYTFGSGTRLTVV.

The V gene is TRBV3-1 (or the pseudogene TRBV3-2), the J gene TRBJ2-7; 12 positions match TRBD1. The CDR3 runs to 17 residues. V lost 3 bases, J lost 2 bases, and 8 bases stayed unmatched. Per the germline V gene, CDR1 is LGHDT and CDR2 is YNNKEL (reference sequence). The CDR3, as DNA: TGTGCCAGCAGCCATCTGATGGGGACAGGGGGCGCCTACGAGCAGTACTTC. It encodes CASSHLMGTGGAYEQYF.

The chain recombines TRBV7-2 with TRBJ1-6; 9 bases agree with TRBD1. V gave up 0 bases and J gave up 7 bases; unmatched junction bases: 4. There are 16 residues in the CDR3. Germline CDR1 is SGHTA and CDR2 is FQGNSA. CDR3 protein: CASSLAGQGWNSPLHF. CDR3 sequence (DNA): TGTGCCAGCAGCTTAGCGGGACAGGGTTGGAATTCACCCCTCCACTTT.

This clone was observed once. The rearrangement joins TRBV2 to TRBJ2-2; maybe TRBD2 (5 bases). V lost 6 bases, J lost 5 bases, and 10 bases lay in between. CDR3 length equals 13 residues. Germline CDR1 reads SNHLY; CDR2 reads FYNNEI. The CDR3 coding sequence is TGTGCCAGCAGGAAGGACTTAACCGGGGAGCTGTTTTTT. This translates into CASRKDLTGELFF. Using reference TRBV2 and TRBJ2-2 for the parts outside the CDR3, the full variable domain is EPEVTQTPSHQVTQMGQEVILRCVPISNHLYFYWYRQILGQKVEFLVSFYNNEISEKSEIFDDQFSVERPDGSNFTLKIRSTKLEDSAMYFCASRKDLTGELFFGEGSRLTVL.

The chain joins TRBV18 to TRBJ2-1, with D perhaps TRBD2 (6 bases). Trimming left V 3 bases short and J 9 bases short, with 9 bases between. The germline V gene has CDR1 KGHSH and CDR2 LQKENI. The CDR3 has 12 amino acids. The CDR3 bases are TGTGCCAGCTCACCCGGAGGGCCTGAGCAGTTCTTC. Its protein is CASSPGGPEQFF. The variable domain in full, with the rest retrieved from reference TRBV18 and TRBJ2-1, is NAGVMQNPRHLVRRRGQEARLRCSPMKGHSHVYWYRQLPEEGLKFMVYLQKENIIDESGMPKERFSAEFPKEGPSILRIQQVVRGDSAAYFCASSPGGPEQFFGPGTRLTVL.

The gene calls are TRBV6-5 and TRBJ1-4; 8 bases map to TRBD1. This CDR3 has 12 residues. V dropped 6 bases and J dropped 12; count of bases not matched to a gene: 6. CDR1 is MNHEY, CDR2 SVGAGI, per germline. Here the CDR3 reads CASRPTQGELFF. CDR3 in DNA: TGTGCCAGCAGACCTACACAGGGGGAACTGTTTTTT.

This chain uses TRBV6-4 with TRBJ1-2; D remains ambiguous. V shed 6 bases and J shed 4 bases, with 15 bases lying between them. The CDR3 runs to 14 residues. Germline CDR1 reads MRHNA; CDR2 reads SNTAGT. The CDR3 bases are TGTGCCAGCAGCACACAAGGACGGGGCTATGGCTACACCTTC. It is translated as CASSTQGRGYGYTF.

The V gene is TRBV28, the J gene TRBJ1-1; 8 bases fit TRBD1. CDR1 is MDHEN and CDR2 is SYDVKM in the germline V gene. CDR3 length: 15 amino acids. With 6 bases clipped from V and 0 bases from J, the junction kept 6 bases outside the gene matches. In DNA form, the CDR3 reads TGTGCCAGCAGCCCGGGACAGGCCATGAACACTGAAGCTTTCTTT. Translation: CASSPGQAMNTEAFF.

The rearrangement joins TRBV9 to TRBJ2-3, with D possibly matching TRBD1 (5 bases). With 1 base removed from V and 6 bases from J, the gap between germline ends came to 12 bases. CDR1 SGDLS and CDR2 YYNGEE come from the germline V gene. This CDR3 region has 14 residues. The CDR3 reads CASSVSRGSDTQYF. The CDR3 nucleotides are TGTGCCAGCAGCGTAAGTAGGGGTTCGGATACGCAGTATTTT. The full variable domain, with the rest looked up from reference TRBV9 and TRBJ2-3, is DSGVTQTPKHLITATGQRVTLRCSPRSGDLSVYWYQQSLDQGLQFLIQYYNGEERAKGNILERFSAQQFPDLHSELNLSSLELGDSALYFCASSVSRGSDTQYFGPGTRLTVL.

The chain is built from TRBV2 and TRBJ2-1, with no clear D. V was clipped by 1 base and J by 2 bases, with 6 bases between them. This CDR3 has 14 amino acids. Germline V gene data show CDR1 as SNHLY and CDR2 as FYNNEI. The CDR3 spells CASSEGLAYNEQFF. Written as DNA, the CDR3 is TGTGCCAGCAGTGAAGGCCTAGCCTACAATGAGCAGTTCTTC.

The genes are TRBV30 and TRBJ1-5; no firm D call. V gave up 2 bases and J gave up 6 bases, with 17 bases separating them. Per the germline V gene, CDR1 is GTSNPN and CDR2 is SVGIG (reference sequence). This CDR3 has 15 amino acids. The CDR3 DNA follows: TGTGCCTGGAGTCCCCGGCGGAGCCTAGGTCAGCCCCAGCATTTT. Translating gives CAWSPRRSLGQPQHF.

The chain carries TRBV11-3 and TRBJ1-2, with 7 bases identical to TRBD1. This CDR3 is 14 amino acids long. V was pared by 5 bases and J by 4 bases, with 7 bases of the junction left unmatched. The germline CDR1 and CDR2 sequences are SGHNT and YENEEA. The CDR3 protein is CASSRDSDSYGYTF. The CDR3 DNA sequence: TGTGCCAGCAGCAGGGACAGTGACTCCTATGGCTACACCTTC.

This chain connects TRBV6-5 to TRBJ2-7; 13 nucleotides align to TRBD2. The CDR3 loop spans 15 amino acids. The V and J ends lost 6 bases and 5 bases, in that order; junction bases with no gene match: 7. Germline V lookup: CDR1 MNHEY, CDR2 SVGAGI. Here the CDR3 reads CASRPLAGGRHEQYF. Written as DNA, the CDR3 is TGTGCCAGCAGACCACTAGCGGGGGGGCGCCACGAGCAGTACTTC.

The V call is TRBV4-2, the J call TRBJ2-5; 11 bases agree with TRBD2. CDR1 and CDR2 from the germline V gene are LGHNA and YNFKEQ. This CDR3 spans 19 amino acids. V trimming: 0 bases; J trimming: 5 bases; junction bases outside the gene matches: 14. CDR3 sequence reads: CASSQDGSASGGPYETQYF. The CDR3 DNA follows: TGTGCCAGCAGCCAAGATGGTTCGGCTAGCGGGGGGCCTTATGAGACCCAGTACTTC.

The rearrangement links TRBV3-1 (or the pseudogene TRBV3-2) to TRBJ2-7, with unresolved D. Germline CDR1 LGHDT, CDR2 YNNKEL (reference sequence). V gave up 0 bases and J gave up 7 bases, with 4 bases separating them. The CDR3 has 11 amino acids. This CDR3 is CASSQEREQYF. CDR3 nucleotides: TGTGCCAGCAGCCAAGAGAGGGAGCAGTACTTC.

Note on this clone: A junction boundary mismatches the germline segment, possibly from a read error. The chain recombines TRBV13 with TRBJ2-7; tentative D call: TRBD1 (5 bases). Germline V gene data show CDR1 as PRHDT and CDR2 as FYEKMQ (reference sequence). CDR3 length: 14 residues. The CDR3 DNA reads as TGTGCCAGCAGTTTAGGTAGCAGGGTAGACGAGCAGTACTTC. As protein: CASSLGSRVDEQYF.